These T cell receptor beta chains were read from a single sample in a study of T cell responses to AZD1222 COVID-19 vaccine. Here immunoSEQ multiplex PCR was the method, and the copy in TCRdb shows in-frame clones only, minus some. The data show about 96,000 clones, with 85% to 90% seen just once and approximately 25% held by the top ten. Here the sequenced sample was peripheral blood, taken on day 0 of AZD1222 vaccination. The receptors here all came from an adult in good health. CDR3s include the opening cysteine and the closing phenylalanine or tryptophan. A D gene is named only where the DNA matches it firmly. The size field is filled for only some rows; it gives once, few, many or a size class.

abundance	j_gene	d_gene	v_gene	CDR3aa	CDR3nt
NA	TRBJ2-7	NA	TRBV9	CASSVATRGYEQYF	TGTGCCAGCAGCGTAGCTACTCGCGGATACGAGCAGTACTTC
few	TRBJ1-5	NA	TRBV27	CASSLVKTQPQHF	TGTGCCAGCAGTTTGGTGAAGACTCAGCCCCAGCATTTT
NA	TRBJ2-7	TRBD1	TRBV6-2/TRBV6-3	CASSSRTGYHEQYF	TGTGCCAGCAGTTCGCGGACAGGGTACCACGAGCAGTACTTC
NA	TRBJ2-2	NA	TRBV11-3	CASSLDRWGNTGELFF	TGTGCCAGCAGCTTAGATCGTTGGGGGAACACCGGGGAGCTGTTTTTT
NA	TRBJ2-3	NA	TRBV7-3	CASSLAQRFTDTQYF	TGTGCCAGCAGCTTAGCGCAACGATTCACAGATACGCAGTATTTT
NA	TRBJ2-2	TRBD2	TRBV5-6	CASSFSGRNGELFF	TGTGCCAGCAGCTTTAGCGGGAGAAACGGGGAGCTGTTTTTT
NA	TRBJ1-2	NA	TRBV19	CATEGSRAGGYTF	TGTGCCACCGAGGGGTCCAGGGCGGGTGGCTACACCTTC
NA	TRBJ1-3	TRBD1	TRBV7-2	CASSNGQAFSGNTIYF	TGTGCCAGCAGCAACGGACAGGCCTTCTCTGGAAACACCATATATTTT
NA	TRBJ2-7	NA	TRBV7-2	CASSLGPSLLEQYF	TGTGCCAGCAGCTTAGGACCTTCCCTCCTCGAGCAGTACTTC
NA	TRBJ1-1	TRBD1	TRBV5-4	CASFRTGADVNTEAFF	TGTGCCAGCTTTCGGACAGGGGCCGATGTGAACACTGAAGCTTTCTTT